The 30 T cell receptor beta chains in this list originate from one sample, sequenced in a study of T cell repertoires in cytomegalovirus infection. One entry per CDR3 protein, called by TCRdb with MiXCR from the reads. Of roughly 630,000 distinct CDR3 sequences listed, roughly a quarter are singletons. The sequencing sample was made of CD8+ T cells from PBMCs. These receptors were taken from a human donor in good health (CMV status not recorded). Some clones in this sample may be carry-over from other donors' samples.

J is TRBJ2-3 and V is TRBV20-1; 11 bases fit TRBD2. Germline trimming cut 6 bases from V and 1 base from J; bases unmatched to any gene: 3. This CDR3 contains 14 residues. The germline CDR1 and CDR2 sequences are DFQATT and SNEGSKA (reference sequence). CDR3 sequence reads: CSAKTSGGTDTQYF. The DNA of the CDR3 is TGCAGTGCAAAGACTAGCGGGGGCACAGATACGCAGTATTTT.

To note about this clonotype: It is likely a read error, because the conserved phenylalanine at the end of the CDR3 is missing. The CDR3 spells CASTRGYGYTL. The CDR3 coding sequence is TGTGCCAGCACCCGAGGCTATGGCTACACCCTC. The chain employs TRBV25-1 and TRBJ1-2; unclear D gene. The ends were cut back, 7 bases at V and 4 bases at J, with 7 bases in the middle. Germline V gives CDR1 MGHDK, CDR2 SYGVNS. The CDR3 has 11 amino acids.

The chain has TRBV27 and TRBJ2-1; D is undetermined. CDR1 and CDR2 from the germline V gene are MNHEY and SMNVEV (reference sequence). The CDR3 has 16 amino acids. V lost 0 bases and J lost 5, with 14 bases in between. The CDR3 spells CASSLSGPAPHNEQFF. CDR3 DNA sequence: TGTGCCAGCAGTTTATCAGGGCCAGCCCCTCACAATGAGCAGTTCTTC.

The V gene is TRBV28, the J gene TRBJ2-5, with TRBD1 matching 9 bases. V lost 5 bases to trimming and J lost 1 base; unmatched junction nucleotides: 5. CDR3 size: 15 residues. Germline V gene sequence: CDR1 MDHEN, CDR2 SYDVKM. CDR3 sequence: CASSEGQGTQETQYF. CDR3 coding DNA: TGTGCCAGCAGTGAGGGACAGGGCACCCAAGAGACCCAGTACTTC.

The rearrangement uses TRBV20-1 and TRBJ2-3; 10 positions match TRBD2. After removal of 2 bases from V and 0 bases from J, the junction contained 5 bases not matched to a gene. Germline CDR1 and CDR2: DFQATT and SNEGSKA (reference sequence). This CDR3 is 16 amino acids long. CDR3 loop: CSARKRLAGSTDTQYF. The CDR3 nucleotides are TGCAGTGCTAGAAAAAGACTAGCGGGTAGCACAGATACGCAGTATTTT.

V gene TRBV7-3 combines with J gene TRBJ1-4, with no clear D. Germline V gene sequence: CDR1 SGHTA, CDR2 FQGTGA. The CDR3 runs 13 residues. With 2 bases removed from V and 8 bases from J, the gap between germline ends came to 9 bases. The CDR3, as DNA: TGTGCCAGCAGCTTACGACTTGGCGAAAAACTGTTTTTT. Translated, it gives CASSLRLGEKLFF. Full variable domain (rest looked up from reference TRBV7-3 and TRBJ1-4): GAGVSQTPSNKVTEKGKYVELRCDPISGHTALYWYRQSLGQGPEFLIYFQGTGAADDSGLPNDRFFAVRPEGSVSTLKIQRTERGDSAVYLCASSLRLGEKLFFGSGTQLSVL.

In this sample, this clonotype turned up a few times. This chain connects TRBV25-1 to TRBJ2-3, with 9 nucleotides matching TRBD1. Germline assignment: CDR1 MGHDK and CDR2 SYGVNS. Trimming at V came to 3 bases and at J to 3 bases, leaving 13 bases not matched to a gene. CDR3 length: 18 residues. CDR3 DNA: TGTGCCAGCAGTGACTTCTACCCCGGGACAGGGCCGACAGATACGCAGTATTTT. It is translated as CASSDFYPGTGPTDTQYF.

This clonotype came up a few times. The V gene is TRBV28, the J gene TRBJ1-6; 10 bases fit TRBD1. The CDR3 runs to 15 residues. Germline loops: CDR1 MDHEN, CDR2 SYDVKM. Germline trimming cut 6 bases from V and 10 bases from J; bases unmatched to any gene: 9. DNA for the CDR3: TGTGCCAGCAGCCGGGACAGGGGTCCGCCCTCACCCCTCCACTTT. It encodes CASSRDRGPPSPLHF.

This clonotype has at least ten counts. The genes are TRBV7-8 and TRBJ2-5; D remains ambiguous. V lost 1 base and J lost 2, with 8 bases in between. CDR3 length: 14 residues. Germline CDR1 and CDR2: SGHVS and FQNEAQ. The CDR3 DNA reads as TGTGCCAGCAGCTTAGAGGCCGGGCAAGAGACCCAGTACTTC. Its translation is CASSLEAGQETQYF.

The chain joins TRBV20-1 to TRBJ1-5; 7 bases fit TRBD1. This CDR3 has 16 amino acids. With 3 bases clipped from V and 0 bases from J, the junction kept 8 bases outside the gene matches. Germline CDR1 is DFQATT and CDR2 is SNEGSKA (reference sequence). The CDR3 coding sequence is TGCAGTGCTAGCCGGGGACAGACTTATAGCAATCAGCCCCAGCATTTT. Amino acid sequence: CSASRGQTYSNQPQHF.

The chain combines TRBV18 with TRBJ1-5; no clear D. Trimming left V 6 bases short and J 0 bases short, with 12 bases between. This CDR3 contains 15 residues. The germline CDR1 and CDR2 sequences are KGHSH and LQKENI. CDR3 sequence (DNA): TGTGCCAGCTCTCAGAAACATTATAGCAATCAGCCCCAGCATTTT. As protein: CASSQKHYSNQPQHF.

A note on this clonotype: A much larger clone is a single base away; this may be a read error. The chain carries TRBV7-6 and TRBJ1-2; TRBD1 matches 7 bases. Germline V gives CDR1 SGHVS, CDR2 FNYEAQ. The CDR3 loop spans 18 amino acids. The DNA of the CDR3 is TGTGTCAGCAGCTCCAACCTCGGGACAGTCGATACCTTCTATGGCTACACCTTC. Translated, it gives CVSSSNLGTVDTFYGYTF.

This chain links TRBV12-3 or TRBV12-4 with TRBJ2-4; 15 bases are a match to TRBD2. This CDR3 is built from 16 residues. After removal of 7 bases from V and 5 bases from J, the junction contained 6 bases not matched to a gene. CDR3 residues: CASTGLAGGTQNIQYF. CDR3 sequence (DNA): TGTGCCAGCACCGGACTAGCGGGGGGGACCCAAAACATTCAGTACTTC.

This clonotype was seen a few times. The rearrangement uses TRBV7-9 and TRBJ2-2, with D possibly matching TRBD2 (6 bases). CDR1 and CDR2 from the germline V gene are SEHNR and FQNEAQ (reference sequence). CDR3 size: 15 residues. V shed 6 bases and J shed 4 bases, with 15 bases lying between them. DNA for the CDR3: TGTGCCAGCAGTAACCGACTAGATGGCACCGGGGAGCTGTTTTTT. It is translated as CASSNRLDGTGELFF.

The genes are TRBV7-9 and TRBJ1-6; the D is unclear. The CDR3 has 15 amino acids. Trimming removed 1 base from V and 8 bases from J, with 12 bases in between. CDR1 is SEHNR, CDR2 FQNEAQ, per germline (reference sequence). CDR3 coding DNA: TGTGCCAGCAGCTTAGGGATTTCGTGGGATTCACCCCTCCACTTT. Its protein is CASSLGISWDSPLHF.

This clonotype was counted ten times or more. The rearrangement uses TRBV28 and TRBJ2-3; 7 bases line up with TRBD2. V lost 6 bases, J lost 0 bases, and 9 bases stayed unmatched. This CDR3 is 16 amino acids long. Germline assignment: CDR1 MDHEN and CDR2 SYDVKM. This CDR3 reads CASSRGASGSTDTQYF. DNA for the CDR3: TGTGCCAGCAGCCGCGGGGCTAGCGGTAGCACAGATACGCAGTATTTT.

The chain has TRBV19 and TRBJ1-1; possible D gene TRBD1, 6 bases. Germline V gene data show CDR1 as LNHDA and CDR2 as SQIVND (reference sequence). The CDR3 has 13 amino acids. The V gene lost 5 bases and the J gene lost 6 bases, with 13 bases spanning the gap. The CDR3 loop reads CASSGSRGPEAFF. CDR3 in DNA: TGTGCCAGTAGTGGGAGCAGGGGTCCTGAAGCTTTCTTT. The full variable domain, rest sourced from reference TRBV19 and TRBJ1-1, is DGGITQSPKYLFRKEGQNVTLSCEQNLNHDAMYWYRQDPGQGLRLIYYSQIVNDFQKGDIAEGYSVSREKKESFPLTVTSAQKNPTAFYLCASSGSRGPEAFFGQGTRLTVV.

V is TRBV5-5 and J is TRBJ2-7; D perhaps matches TRBD1 (6 bases). V shed 2 bases and J shed 2 bases, with 11 bases lying between them. The V gene's germline CDR1 is SGHKS and CDR2 YYEKEE (reference sequence). This CDR3 region has 14 residues. In DNA form, the CDR3 reads TGTGCCAGCAGCTTTACAGGGAATACCTACGAGCAGTACGTC. Translation gives CASSFTGNTYEQYV.

The rearrangement uses TRBV4-3 and TRBJ2-1; no firm D call. Trimming pared 0 bases from V and 9 bases from J, leaving 12 bases between. The CDR3 sequence is 14 residues long. Germline values: CDR1 LGHNA, CDR2 YSLEER. The CDR3: CASSQESRVGEQFF. The CDR3 DNA reads TGCGCCAGCAGCCAAGAAAGTCGGGTTGGTGAGCAGTTCTTC.

This clonotype turned up a few times. The chain is built from TRBV29-1 and TRBJ2-7; D possibly matches TRBD1 or TRBD2 (6 bases each). There are 14 residues in the CDR3. With 4 bases removed from V and 2 bases from J, the gap between germline ends came to 15 bases. Germline CDR1 is SQVTM and CDR2 is ANQGSEA. CDR3 protein: CSVGSTGATYEQYF. DNA of the CDR3: TGCAGCGTTGGGTCGACGGGGGCGACCTACGAGCAGTACTTC.

This clonotype has only a few counts. V gene TRBV27 combines with J gene TRBJ2-5; D may be TRBD1 (6 bases). The ends were cut back, 8 bases at V and 1 base at J, with 14 bases in the middle. The length of the CDR3 is 14 residues. CDR1 is MNHEY, CDR2 SMNVEV, per germline (reference sequence). The CDR3 nucleotides read TGTGCCAGCTCATGGGCAGGGGCCCAAGAGACCCAGTACTTC. Translating gives CASSWAGAQETQYF.

This sequence joins TRBV11-2 and TRBJ2-7; TRBD2 agrees at 10 bases. The V gene's germline CDR1 is SGHAT and CDR2 FQNNGV. This CDR3 is 14 amino acids long. V dropped 5 bases and J dropped 2; count of bases not matched to a gene: 3. In nucleotides, the CDR3 is TGTGCCAGCAGCGTAGCGGGGGGAACCTACGAGCAGTACTTC. Encoded protein: CASSVAGGTYEQYF.

This clonotype was observed a handful of times. This sequence joins TRBV28 and TRBJ1-1; D uncertain. V was clipped by 3 bases and J by 4 bases, with 15 bases between them. The CDR3 length is 15 residues. Germline V gene data show CDR1 as MDHEN and CDR2 as SYDVKM. The CDR3 region is CASSFPGIQATEAFF. In DNA, the CDR3 is TGTGCCAGCAGTTTTCCCGGGATTCAGGCCACTGAAGCTTTCTTT.

This chain links TRBV6-2 or TRBV6-3 with TRBJ2-2, with TRBD1 as a possible D gene (5 bases). Germline V lookup: CDR1 MNHEY, CDR2 SVGEGT. Between the trimmed V and J ends, which lost 5 bases and 0 bases, there was a span of 19 bases. The CDR3 is 18 amino acids. CDR3 loop: CASSSRALGLSNTGELFF. The DNA for the CDR3 is TGTGCCAGCAGTAGCAGGGCTCTTGGCCTTTCGAACACCGGGGAGCTGTTTTTT.

This clonotype was seen at least ten times. J is TRBJ1-5 and V is TRBV7-6, with D maybe TRBD1 (5 bases). V was trimmed by 3 bases and J by 6 bases, leaving 12 bases between them. Per germline, CDR1 SGHVS and CDR2 FNYEAQ. CDR3 length: 14 amino acids. The CDR3 loop reads CASSLAGSAQPQHF. Here the CDR3 DNA reads TGTGCCAGCAGCTTGGCAGGGTCAGCTCAGCCCCAGCATTTT.

The sample holds many counts of this clonotype. The CDR3 DNA follows: TGTGCCAGCAGCCGGACTAGCGGGGTCTCCTACGAGCAGTACGTC. Its translation is CASSRTSGVSYEQYV. This sequence joins TRBV7-2 and TRBJ2-7; 12 positions match TRBD2. CDR3 length equals 15 residues. CDR1 and CDR2 (germline): SGHTA, FQGNSA. Losses at the gene ends were 5 bases for V and 0 bases for J; bases not matched to a gene: 2.

As concerns this clonotype: One end of the junction does not line up with germline, which may come from a read error. The chain uses TRBV14 and TRBJ2-2; 7 nucleotides agree with TRBD1. CDR3 length: 17 residues. CDR1 and CDR2 (germline): SGHDN, FVKESK. CDR3 protein: CANSQYKTGPNTGELFF. The CDR3 nucleotides read TGTGCCAACAGCCAATATAAGACAGGGCCAAACACCGGGGAGCTGTTTTTT.

Turning to this clonotype: The germline gene is not matched at one end of the junction; a read error may be the cause. The chain is built from TRBV2 and TRBJ2-1; the match to TRBD2 covers 9 bases. CDR1 SNHLY and CDR2 FYNNEI come from the germline V gene. The CDR3 length is 15 residues. As DNA, the CDR3 is TGCCTTGGTCTAGCGGGGTCGAGCTCCTACAATGAGCAGTTCTTC. This gives the protein CLGLAGSSSYNEQFF.

The rearrangement uses TRBV5-3 and TRBJ2-7, with D perhaps being TRBD1 or TRBD2 (5 bases each). TRBV5-3 falls under the ORF class, with uncertain function. This CDR3 contains 15 residues. The CDR3 is CASSWDRQSSYEQYV. The CDR3 nucleotides read TGTGCCAGCAGCTGGGACCGCCAGAGCTCCTACGAGCAGTACGTC.

This clonotype was seen many times. The chain links TRBV10-2 to TRBJ1-2; 7 nucleotides agree with TRBD1. In germline, CDR1 is WSHSY, CDR2 SAAADI. The CDR3 has 14 amino acids. V was clipped by 5 bases and J by 2 bases; unmatched bases: 5. The CDR3 nucleotides read TGCGCCAGCAGTCCGGGACAGACAAACTATGGCTACACCTTC. Its protein is CASSPGQTNYGYTF.